This entry lists 13 T cell receptor beta chains sequenced from one sample in a study of cytomegalovirus exposure and HLA in healthy donors. The PCR ran on 60 Vbeta and 13 Jbeta primers. Repertoires were generated with immunoSEQ multiplex PCR, while TCRdb's copy carries only in-frame clones and drops some. The profile shows roughly 100,000 clones, 76% of them singletons. Sequenced input: PBMCs. Receptors were obtained from a man between 35 and 55 years old in good health and CMV-seropositive.

V usage is TRBV5-6 and J usage is TRBJ1-5; no reliable D call. Germline V gene lookup returns CDR1 SGHDT and CDR2 YYEEEE. CDR3 length: 17 amino acids. Trimming took 1 base from V and 5 from J, leaving 19 bases between them. CDR3 sequence reads: CASSLKYRTSVDQPQHF. The CDR3 bases are TGTGCCAGCAGCTTGAAATACCGGACTTCTGTGGATCAGCCCCAGCATTTT.

J is TRBJ1-3 and V is TRBV2, with D unresolved. Per the germline V gene, CDR1 is SNHLY and CDR2 is FYNNEI. Trimming cost V 6 bases and J 0 bases, with 12 bases left between them. This CDR3 is built from 15 residues. CDR3 bases: TGTGCCAGCAGCCTACAGTCTTTCTCTGGAAACACCATATATTTT. Its translation is CASSLQSFSGNTIYF. Full variable domain (outside the CDR3, taken from reference TRBV2 and TRBJ1-3): EPEVTQTPSHQVTQMGQEVILRCVPISNHLYFYWYRQILGQKVEFLVSFYNNEISEKSEIFDDQFSVERPDGSNFTLKIRSTKLEDSAMYFCASSLQSFSGNTIYFGEGSWLTVV.

In the case of this clone: An end of the junction does not agree with germline; a read error may underlie this. The J gene is TRBJ1-4, the V gene TRBV15, with D possibly being TRBD1 (6 bases). The CDR3 consists of 15 residues. Germline values: CDR1 LNHNV, CDR2 YYDKDF (reference sequence). The CDR3 loop is CATTRDRRTNEKLFF. CDR3 bases: TGTGCCACCACCAGAGACAGGCGCACTAATGAAAAACTGTTTTTT. Drawing the rest from reference TRBV15 and TRBJ1-4, the complete variable domain is DAMVIQNPRYQVTQFGKPVTLSCSQTLNHNVMYWYQQKSSQAPKLLFHYYDKDFNNEADTPDNFQSRRPNTSFCFLDIRSPGLGDTAMYLCATTRDRRTNEKLFFGSGTQLSVL.

This sequence joins TRBV5-4 and TRBJ2-1; 8 bases map to TRBD1. The junction had 8 bases not matched to a gene; V was cut back by 6 bases and J by 6 bases. Looked up from germline, CDR1 is SGHNT and CDR2 is YYREEE (reference sequence). The CDR3 runs to 14 residues. The CDR3 DNA follows: TGTGCCAGCAACCTACAGGGGGTCGGCAATGAGCAGTTCTTC. The encoded protein is CASNLQGVGNEQFF.

The chain is built from TRBV4-1 and TRBJ2-2; possibly TRBD1 for D (6 bases). The germline V and J ends were trimmed by 0 bases and 5 bases, with 10 bases remaining between them. The CDR3 has 15 residues. The germline V gene encodes CDR1 MGHRA and CDR2 YSYEKL. In DNA, the CDR3 is TGCGCCAGCAGCCAAGAACAGGGCTGGACCGGGGAGCTGTTTTTT. This codes for CASSQEQGWTGELFF.

V gene TRBV6-4 combines with J gene TRBJ2-3, with 14 bases fitting TRBD2. Trimming cost V 6 bases and J 4 bases; bases outside gene matches: 9. The CDR3 is made up of 17 amino acids. The germline CDR1 and CDR2 sequences are MRHNA and SNTAGT. The CDR3: CASRGGTSGSGSDTQYF. For the CDR3, the DNA is TGTGCCAGCAGGGGCGGGACTAGCGGGAGTGGGTCAGATACGCAGTATTTT.

This chain links TRBV10-3 with TRBJ2-1; 8 bases are shared with TRBD2. Germline loops: CDR1 ENHRY, CDR2 SYGVKD. The V gene end was trimmed by 3 bases and the J gene end by 7 bases; junction bases not matched to a gene: 8. This CDR3 region has 15 residues. As DNA, the CDR3 is TGTGCCATCAGTGATCGGGGACTAGATATAAATGAGCAGTTCTTC. Translation: CAISDRGLDINEQFF.

Here the CDR3 DNA reads TGTGCCAGCAGCTTGCACCCGGGACAGGGTTCTGGCTACACCTTC. This encodes CASSLHPGQGSGYTF. J is TRBJ1-2 and V is TRBV5-5, with 9 bases lining up with TRBD1. After removal of 1 base from V and 7 bases from J, the junction contained 8 bases not matched to a gene. This CDR3 comprises 15 residues. Germline loops: CDR1 SGHKS, CDR2 YYEKEE (reference sequence).

The chain has TRBV5-1 and TRBJ1-5; the D is unclear. Deletions cut 8 bases from V and 4 bases from J, with 28 bases between. The CDR3 totals 18 residues. The V gene's germline CDR1 is SGHRS and CDR2 YFSETQ. The CDR3 DNA follows: TGCGCCAGGAGTGCCCCGCCCCCCCACCACAGTGGAAATCAGCCCCAGCATTTT. Translating gives CARSAPPPHHSGNQPQHF.

Only a few counts were recorded for this clone. The chain joins TRBV7-2 to TRBJ2-1; 12 bases match TRBD2. The germline CDR1 and CDR2 sequences are SGHTA and FQGNSA. The junction had 9 bases not matched to a gene; V was cut back by 5 bases and J by 7 bases. The CDR3 has 16 residues. The CDR3 sequence: CASSPRLAGAQNEQFF. The CDR3, as DNA: TGTGCCAGCAGCCCCCGACTAGCGGGAGCCCAGAATGAGCAGTTCTTC.

This clone was seen more than once but under ten times. This rearrangement joins TRBV11-3 to TRBJ2-6; D not resolved. CDR3 size: 16 residues. Trimming took off 1 base at V and 0 bases at J, with 7 bases between the two ends. CDR1 is SGHNT and CDR2 is YENEEA in the germline V gene. The CDR3 coding sequence is TGTGCCAGCAGCTTAGTTGTCCACTCTGGGGCCAACGTCCTGACTTTC. It specifies CASSLVVHSGANVLTF.

The V gene is TRBV9, the J gene TRBJ2-3; 8 nucleotides align to TRBD2. The CDR3 is 15 residues long. Trimming at V came to 4 bases and at J to 4 bases, leaving 8 bases not matched to a gene. Germline V gene data show CDR1 as SGDLS and CDR2 as YYNGEE. CDR3 amino acids: CASSPRAGGPDTQYF. DNA for the CDR3: TGTGCCAGCAGCCCCCGTGCGGGGGGCCCAGATACGCAGTATTTT.

The chain combines TRBV30 with TRBJ1-1; tentative D call: TRBD1 (5 bases). Per germline, CDR1 GTSNPN and CDR2 SVGIG (reference sequence). The V gene lost 5 bases and the J gene lost 7 bases, with 11 bases spanning the gap. The CDR3 covers 11 residues. The CDR3 DNA sequence: TGTGCCTGGGCAGGGAGGGATGAAGCTTTCTTT. Its translation is CAWAGRDEAFF.